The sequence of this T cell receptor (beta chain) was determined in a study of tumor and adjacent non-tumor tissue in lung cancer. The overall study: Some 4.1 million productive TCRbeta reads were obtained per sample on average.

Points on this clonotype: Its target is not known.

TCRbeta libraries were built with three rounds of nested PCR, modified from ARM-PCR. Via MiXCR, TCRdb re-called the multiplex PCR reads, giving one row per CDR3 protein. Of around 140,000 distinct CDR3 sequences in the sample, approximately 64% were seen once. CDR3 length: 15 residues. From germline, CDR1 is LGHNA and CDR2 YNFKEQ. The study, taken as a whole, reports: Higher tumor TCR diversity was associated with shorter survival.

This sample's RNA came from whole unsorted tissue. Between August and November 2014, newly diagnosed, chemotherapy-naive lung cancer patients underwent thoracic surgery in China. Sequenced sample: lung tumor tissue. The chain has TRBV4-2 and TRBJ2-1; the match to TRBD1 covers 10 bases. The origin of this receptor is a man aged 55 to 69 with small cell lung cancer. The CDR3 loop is CTNSRGQGGYNEQFF. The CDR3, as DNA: TGTACCAACAGCCGAGGACAGGGGGGATACAATGAGCAGTTCTTC.